The 5 T cell receptor beta chains in this list originate from one sample, sequenced in a study of tumor-infiltrating lymphocytes in primary liver carcinoma. From about 19-30 mg of unsorted bulk tissue, DNA and RNA were co-extracted together. From around 0.5 ug of total RNA, TCR beta-specific cDNA was reverse-transcribed using a constant-region primer. Researchers made the TCR beta libraries by running three nested multiplex PCR rounds with slightly modified ARM-PCR. The first two PCR rounds used TRBV1-TRBV30 primers with a Cbeta primer, 10 cycles each. MiXCR, run by TCRdb on the multiplex PCR reads, gives a single entry per CDR3 protein. The sample has about 97,000 distinct CDR3 sequences, about 62% seen once. Sequenced material: liver tumor tissue from sampling region 2. Subset meaning: tumor region T2, inferior pole. These receptors were taken from a woman in her sixties with primary liver carcinoma and hepatitis B virus infection.

The chain links TRBV4-2 to TRBJ1-3, with D uncertain. The germline V gene has CDR1 LGHNA and CDR2 YNFKEQ. CDR3 length equals 14 residues. V dropped 11 bases and J dropped 2 bases, with 16 bases sitting between them. In DNA, the CDR3 is TGTGCCGGCAACCAAGAGGAGCCTGGAAACACCATATATTTT. This sequence encodes CAGNQEEPGNTIYF.

This clonotype came up a few times. This chain joins TRBV29-1 and TRBJ1-2; D is unclear. Germline CDR1 SQVTM, CDR2 ANQGSEA. The CDR3 length is 13 residues. The CDR3 sequence: CSVRWYTTYGYTF. The CDR3 bases are TGCAGTGTTCGTTGGTATACTACCTATGGCTACACCTTC.

V usage is TRBV12-3 or TRBV12-4 and J usage is TRBJ2-3; tentatively, D is TRBD2 (5 bases). Trimming took 3 bases from V and 6 from J, leaving 25 bases between them. The CDR3 loop spans 18 amino acids. In nucleotides, the CDR3 is TGTGCCAGCAGTTTCTTTCTCGCGGGTGGCCACGAGGGCGATACGCAGTATTTT. As protein: CASSFFLAGGHEGDTQYF.

With respect to this clonotype: A read error may produce the germline difference seen at one junction end. The genes are TRBV29-1 and TRBJ2-7; 8 bases map to TRBD2. CDR3 length: 14 residues. Germline V gives CDR1 SQVTM, CDR2 ANQGSEA. CDR3 DNA sequence: TGCATCGTTATTATTCCGGGACTAGACTACGAGCAGTACTTC. Protein sequence: CIVIIPGLDYEQYF.

Notes on this clonotype: One junction end does not reproduce the germline sequence, and a read error may be involved. V usage is TRBV14 and J usage is TRBJ2-2; a weak D match, TRBD1 (6 bases). This CDR3 comprises 16 residues. Germline V gene lookup returns CDR1 SGHDN and CDR2 FVKESK. CDR3 residues: CASSQLGQAEGREQFF. The CDR3 region has the DNA TGTGCCAGCAGCCAGCTGGGACAAGCGGAAGGAAGGGAGCAGTTTTTT.